This T cell receptor (beta chain) was retrieved from a study of T cell responses to AZD1222 COVID-19 vaccine. The V gene end was trimmed by 10 bases and the J gene end by 2 bases; junction bases not matched to a gene: 6. The CDR3 contains 13 residues. In germline, CDR1 is LNHDA, CDR2 SQIVND (reference sequence). Whole-study results and caveats: Females made up more of the donors, who were largely white British, and clonal diversity may have come out too low.

This clone was seen just once. Its antigen is unknown. Data came from immunoSEQ multiplex PCR; TCRdb stores just in-frame clones and leaves some out. The profile shows about 160,000 clones, 70% to 90% of them singletons. Sequencing was performed on peripheral blood, taken 28 days after the second AZD1222 dose. The rearrangement uses TRBV19 and TRBJ1-1, with 8 nucleotides matching TRBD1. The source is an adult who received the AZD1222 COVID-19 vaccine. As DNA, the CDR3 is TGTGCCACCGACAGGGGAACTAACACTGAAGCTTTCTTT. It encodes CATDRGTNTEAFF.